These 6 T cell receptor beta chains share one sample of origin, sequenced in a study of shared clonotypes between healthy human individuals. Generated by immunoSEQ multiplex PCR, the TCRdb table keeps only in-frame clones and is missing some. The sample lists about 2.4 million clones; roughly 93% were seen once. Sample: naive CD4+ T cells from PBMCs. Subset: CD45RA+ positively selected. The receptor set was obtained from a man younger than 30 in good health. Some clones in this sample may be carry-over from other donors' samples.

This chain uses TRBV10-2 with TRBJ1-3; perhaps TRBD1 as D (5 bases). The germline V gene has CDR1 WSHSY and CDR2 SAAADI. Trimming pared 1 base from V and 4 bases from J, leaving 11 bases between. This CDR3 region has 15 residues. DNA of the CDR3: TGCGCCAGCAGTGAGTTTACGGGGCCAGGAAACACCATATATTTT. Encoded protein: CASSEFTGPGNTIYF.

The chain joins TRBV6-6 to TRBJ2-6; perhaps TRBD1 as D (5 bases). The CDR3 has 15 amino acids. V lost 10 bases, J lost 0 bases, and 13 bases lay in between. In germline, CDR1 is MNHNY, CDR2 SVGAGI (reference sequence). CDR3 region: CATMTAPSGANVLTF. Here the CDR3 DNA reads TGTGCCACCATGACAGCCCCCTCTGGGGCCAACGTCCTGACTTTC.

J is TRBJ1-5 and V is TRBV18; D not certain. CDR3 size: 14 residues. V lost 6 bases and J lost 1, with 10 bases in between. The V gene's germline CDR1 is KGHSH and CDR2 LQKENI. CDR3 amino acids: CASSAYESNQPQHF. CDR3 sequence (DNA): TGTGCCAGCTCGGCATATGAAAGCAATCAGCCCCAGCATTTT.

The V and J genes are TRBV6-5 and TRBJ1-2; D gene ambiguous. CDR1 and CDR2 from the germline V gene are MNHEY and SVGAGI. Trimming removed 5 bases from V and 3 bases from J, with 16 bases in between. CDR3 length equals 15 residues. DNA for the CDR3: TGTGCCAGCAGTACCCGACACAGTGGGTACTATGGCTACACCTTC. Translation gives CASSTRHSGYYGYTF.

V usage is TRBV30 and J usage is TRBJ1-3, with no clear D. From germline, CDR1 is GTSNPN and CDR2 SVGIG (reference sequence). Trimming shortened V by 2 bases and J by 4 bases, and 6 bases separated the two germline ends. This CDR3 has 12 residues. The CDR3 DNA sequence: TGTGCCTGGAGTTCGGGGGGAAACACCATATATTTT. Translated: CAWSSGGNTIYF.

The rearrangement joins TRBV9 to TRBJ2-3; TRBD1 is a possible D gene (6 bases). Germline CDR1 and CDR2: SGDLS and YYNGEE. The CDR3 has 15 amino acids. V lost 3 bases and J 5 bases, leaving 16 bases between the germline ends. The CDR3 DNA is TGTGCCAGCAGCGCTGGGGGCAGGGATGGAGATACGCAGTATTTT. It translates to CASSAGGRDGDTQYF.